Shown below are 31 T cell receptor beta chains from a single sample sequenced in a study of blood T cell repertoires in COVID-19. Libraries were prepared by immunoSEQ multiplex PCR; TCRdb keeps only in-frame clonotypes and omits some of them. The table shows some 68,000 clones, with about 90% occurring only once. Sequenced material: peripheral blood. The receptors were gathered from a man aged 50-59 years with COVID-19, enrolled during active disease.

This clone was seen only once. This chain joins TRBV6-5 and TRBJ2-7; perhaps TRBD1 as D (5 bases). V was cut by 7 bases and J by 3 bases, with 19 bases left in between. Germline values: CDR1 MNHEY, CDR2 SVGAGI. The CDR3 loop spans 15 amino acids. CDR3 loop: CASTKGFFLSYEQYF. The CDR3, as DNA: TGTGCCAGCACCAAGGGGTTTTTCCTTAGCTACGAGCAGTACTTC.

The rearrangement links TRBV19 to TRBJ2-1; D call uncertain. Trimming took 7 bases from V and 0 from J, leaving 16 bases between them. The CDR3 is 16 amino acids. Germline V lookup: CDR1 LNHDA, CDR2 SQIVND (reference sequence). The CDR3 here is CASTPTAAISYNEQFF. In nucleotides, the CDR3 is TGTGCCAGTACGCCTACCGCAGCGATCTCCTACAATGAGCAGTTCTTC.

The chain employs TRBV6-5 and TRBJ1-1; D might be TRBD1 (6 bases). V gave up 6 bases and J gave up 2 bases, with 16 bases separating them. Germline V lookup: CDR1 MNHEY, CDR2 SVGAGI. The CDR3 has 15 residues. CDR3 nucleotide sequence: TGTGCCAGCAGGAATGGTGGACAGATAAACACTGAAGCTTTCTTT. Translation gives CASRNGGQINTEAFF.

This chain's CDR3 is CASSRPGTGDEKLFF. The DNA for the CDR3 is TGTGCCAGTAGTAGACCCGGGACAGGGGATGAAAAACTGTTTTTT. The chain recombines TRBV19 with TRBJ1-4, with 10 bases fitting TRBD1. V lost 4 bases, J lost 6 bases, and 5 bases stayed unmatched. The CDR3 runs to 15 residues. CDR1 is LNHDA and CDR2 is SQIVND in the germline V gene (reference sequence).

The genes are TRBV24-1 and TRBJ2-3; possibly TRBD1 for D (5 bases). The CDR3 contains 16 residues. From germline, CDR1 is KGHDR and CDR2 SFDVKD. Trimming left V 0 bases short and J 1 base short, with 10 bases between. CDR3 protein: CATSDLRGGRTDTQYF. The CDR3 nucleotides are TGTGCCACCAGTGATTTGAGGGGCGGACGCACAGATACGCAGTATTTT.

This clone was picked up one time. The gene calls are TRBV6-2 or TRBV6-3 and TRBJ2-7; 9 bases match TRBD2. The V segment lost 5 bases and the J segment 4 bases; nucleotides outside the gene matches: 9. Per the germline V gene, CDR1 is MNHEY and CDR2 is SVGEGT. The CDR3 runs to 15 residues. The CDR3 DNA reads TGTGCCAGCAGTACCCGGCTAGCGGGAAGGTACGAGCAGTACTTC. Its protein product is CASSTRLAGRYEQYF.

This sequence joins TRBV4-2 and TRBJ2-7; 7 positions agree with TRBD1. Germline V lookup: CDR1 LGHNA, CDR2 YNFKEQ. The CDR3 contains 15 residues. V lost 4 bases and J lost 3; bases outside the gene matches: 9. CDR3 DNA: TGTGCCAGCAGCCTCCGGGACAGCCTCCTCTACGAGCAGTACTTC. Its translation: CASSLRDSLLYEQYF.

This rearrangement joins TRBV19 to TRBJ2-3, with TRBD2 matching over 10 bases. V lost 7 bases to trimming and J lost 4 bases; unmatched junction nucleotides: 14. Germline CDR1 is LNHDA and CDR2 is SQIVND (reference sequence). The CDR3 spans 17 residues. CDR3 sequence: CASTPGRLAGAPDTQYF. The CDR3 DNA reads TGTGCCAGTACCCCTGGGAGGCTAGCGGGAGCTCCAGATACGCAGTATTTT.

The CDR3 DNA follows: TGTGCCAGCAGTTTTGGGGGGGGCTCTGGTGAAAAACTGTTTTTT. It yields the protein CASSFGGGSGEKLFF. The chain uses TRBV28 and TRBJ1-4; a possible D gene is TRBD1 (6 bases). The CDR3 spans 15 residues. Per germline, CDR1 MDHEN and CDR2 SYDVKM. V lost 3 bases, J lost 7 bases, and 15 bases lay in between.

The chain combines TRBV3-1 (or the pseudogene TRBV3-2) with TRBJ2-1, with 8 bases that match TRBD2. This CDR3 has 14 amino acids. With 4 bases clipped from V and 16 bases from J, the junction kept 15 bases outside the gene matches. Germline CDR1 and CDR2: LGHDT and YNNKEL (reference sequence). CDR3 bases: TGTGCCAGCAGCCCCTGGGGACGGGAGGGCCGGGTTTTCTTC. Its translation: CASSPWGREGRVFF.

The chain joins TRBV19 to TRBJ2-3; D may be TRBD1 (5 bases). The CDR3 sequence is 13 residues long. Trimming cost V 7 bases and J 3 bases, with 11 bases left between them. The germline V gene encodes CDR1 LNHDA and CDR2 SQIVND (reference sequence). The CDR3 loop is CASNFRQTDTQYF. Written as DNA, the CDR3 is TGTGCCAGTAACTTCCGACAGACAGATACGCAGTATTTT.

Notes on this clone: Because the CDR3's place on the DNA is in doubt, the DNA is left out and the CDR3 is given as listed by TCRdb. The CDR3 loop is CASSLAVEDGYTF. The rearrangement links TRBV27 to TRBJ1-2. The length of the CDR3 is 13 amino acids, counting both ends. Germline CDR1 MNHEY, CDR2 SMNVEV (reference sequence).

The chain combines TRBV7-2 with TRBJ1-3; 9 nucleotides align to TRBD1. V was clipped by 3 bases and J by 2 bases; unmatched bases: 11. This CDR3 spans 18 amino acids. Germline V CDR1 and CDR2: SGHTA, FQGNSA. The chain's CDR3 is CASSFSQTGGVAGNTIYF. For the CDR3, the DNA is TGTGCCAGCAGCTTTTCCCAGACAGGGGGAGTAGCTGGAAACACCATATATTTT.

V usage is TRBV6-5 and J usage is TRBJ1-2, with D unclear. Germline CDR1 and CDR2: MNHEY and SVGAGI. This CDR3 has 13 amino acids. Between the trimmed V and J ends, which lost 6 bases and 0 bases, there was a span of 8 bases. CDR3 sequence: CASRGGTNYGYTF. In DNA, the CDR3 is TGTGCCAGCAGGGGAGGGACTAACTATGGCTACACCTTC.

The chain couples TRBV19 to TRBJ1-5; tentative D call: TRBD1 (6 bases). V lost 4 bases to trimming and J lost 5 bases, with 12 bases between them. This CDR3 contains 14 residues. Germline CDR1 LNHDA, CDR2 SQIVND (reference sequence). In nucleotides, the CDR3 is TGTGCCAGTAGTAATCAGGGGTCTTATCAGCCCCAGCATTTT. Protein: CASSNQGSYQPQHF. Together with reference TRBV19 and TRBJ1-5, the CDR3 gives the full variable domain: DGGITQSPKYLFRKEGQNVTLSCEQNLNHDAMYWYRQDPGQGLRLIYYSQIVNDFQKGDIAEGYSVSREKKESFPLTVTSAQKNPTAFYLCASSNQGSYQPQHFGDGTRLSIL.

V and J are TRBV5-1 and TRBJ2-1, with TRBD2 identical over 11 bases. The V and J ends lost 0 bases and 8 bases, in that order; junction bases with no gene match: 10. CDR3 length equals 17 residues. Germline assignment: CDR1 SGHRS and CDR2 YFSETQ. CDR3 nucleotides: TGCGCCAGCAGCTTGGGCACTAGCGGGAGAGTGGTGGATGAGCAGTTCTTC. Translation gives CASSLGTSGRVVDEQFF.

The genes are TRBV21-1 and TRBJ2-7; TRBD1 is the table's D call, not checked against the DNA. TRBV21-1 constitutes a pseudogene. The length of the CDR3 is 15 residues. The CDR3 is CASSKEAGGSYEQYF. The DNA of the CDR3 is TGTGCCAGCAGCAAAGAGGCAGGGGGTTCCTACGAGCAGTACTTC.

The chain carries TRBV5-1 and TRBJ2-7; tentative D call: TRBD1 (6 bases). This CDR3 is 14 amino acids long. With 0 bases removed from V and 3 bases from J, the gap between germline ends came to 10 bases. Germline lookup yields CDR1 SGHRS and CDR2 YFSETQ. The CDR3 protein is CASSLAQGLYEQYF. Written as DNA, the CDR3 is TGCGCCAGCAGCTTGGCCCAGGGGCTCTACGAGCAGTACTTC. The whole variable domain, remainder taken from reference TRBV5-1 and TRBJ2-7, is KAGVTQTPRYLIKTRGQQVTLSCSPISGHRSVSWYQQTPGQGLQFLFEYFSETQRNKGNFPGRFSGRQFSNSRSEMNVSTLELGDSALYLCASSLAQGLYEQYFGPGTRLTVT.

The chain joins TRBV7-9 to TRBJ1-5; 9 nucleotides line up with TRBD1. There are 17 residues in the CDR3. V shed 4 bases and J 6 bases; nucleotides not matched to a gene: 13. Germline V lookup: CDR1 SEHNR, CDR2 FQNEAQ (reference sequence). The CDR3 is CASSSRRDRELGQPQHF. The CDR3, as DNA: TGTGCCAGCAGCTCGCGCCGGGACAGGGAATTGGGTCAGCCCCAGCATTTT.

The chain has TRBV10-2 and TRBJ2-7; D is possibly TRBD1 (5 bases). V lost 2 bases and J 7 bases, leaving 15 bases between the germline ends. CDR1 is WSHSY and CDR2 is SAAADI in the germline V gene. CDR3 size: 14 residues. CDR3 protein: CASSELWGLGEQYF. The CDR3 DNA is TGCGCCAGCAGTGAGCTGTGGGGCTTGGGGGAGCAGTACTTC.

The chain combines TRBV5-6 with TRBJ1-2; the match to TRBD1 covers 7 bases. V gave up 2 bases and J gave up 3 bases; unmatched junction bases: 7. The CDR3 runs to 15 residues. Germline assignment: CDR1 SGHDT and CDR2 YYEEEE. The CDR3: CASSLQGQSDYGYTF. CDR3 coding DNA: TGTGCCAGCAGCTTACAGGGACAGTCAGACTATGGCTACACCTTC.

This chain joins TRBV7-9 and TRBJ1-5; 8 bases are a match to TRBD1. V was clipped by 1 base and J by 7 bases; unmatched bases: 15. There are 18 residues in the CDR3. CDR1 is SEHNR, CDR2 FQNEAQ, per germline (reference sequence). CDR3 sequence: CASSLEPRQGTRGQPQHF. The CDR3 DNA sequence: TGTGCCAGCAGCTTAGAGCCCCGACAGGGGACAAGGGGCCAGCCCCAGCATTTT.

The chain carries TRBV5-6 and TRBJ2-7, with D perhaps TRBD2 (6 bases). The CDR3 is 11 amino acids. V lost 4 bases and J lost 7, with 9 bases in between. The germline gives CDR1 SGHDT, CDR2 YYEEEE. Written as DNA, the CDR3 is TGTGCCAGCAGCGGTGGGGGGGAGCAGTACTTC. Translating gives CASSGGGEQYF. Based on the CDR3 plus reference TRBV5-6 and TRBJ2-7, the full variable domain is DAGVTQSPTHLIKTRGQQVTLRCSPKSGHDTVSWYQQALGQGPQFIFQYYEEEERQRGNFPDRFSGHQFPNYSSELNVNALLLGDSALYLCASSGGGEQYFGPGTRLTVT.

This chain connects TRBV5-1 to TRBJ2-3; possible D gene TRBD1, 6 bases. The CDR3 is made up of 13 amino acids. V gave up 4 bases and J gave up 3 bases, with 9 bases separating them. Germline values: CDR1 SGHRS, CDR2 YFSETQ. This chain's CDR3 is CASSLDRTDTQYF. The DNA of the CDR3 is TGCGCCAGCAGCCTCGACAGGACAGATACGCAGTATTTT.

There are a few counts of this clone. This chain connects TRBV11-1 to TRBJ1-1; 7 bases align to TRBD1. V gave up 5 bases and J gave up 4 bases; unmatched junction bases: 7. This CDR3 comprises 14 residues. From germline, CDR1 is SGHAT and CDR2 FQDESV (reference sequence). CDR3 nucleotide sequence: TGTGCCAGCAGCCCCCAGGGGGGCCTCACTGAAGCTTTCTTT. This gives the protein CASSPQGGLTEAFF.

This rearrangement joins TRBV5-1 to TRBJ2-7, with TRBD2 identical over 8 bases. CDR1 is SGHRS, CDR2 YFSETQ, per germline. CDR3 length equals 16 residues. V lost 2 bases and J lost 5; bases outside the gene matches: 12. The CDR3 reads CASSFLAGTSRHEQYF. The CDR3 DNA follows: TGCGCCAGCAGCTTCCTAGCGGGTACGTCTCGGCACGAGCAGTACTTC.

The CDR3 protein is CASSQDPAGGYTDTQYF. CDR3 bases: TGCGCCAGCAGCCAAGACCCAGCGGGAGGCTACACAGATACGCAGTATTTT. This rearrangement joins TRBV4-3 to TRBJ2-3; TRBD2 matches at 9 bases. The CDR3 extends over 17 amino acids. V shed 0 bases and J 2 bases; nucleotides not matched to a gene: 6. Germline loops: CDR1 LGHNA, CDR2 YSLEER.

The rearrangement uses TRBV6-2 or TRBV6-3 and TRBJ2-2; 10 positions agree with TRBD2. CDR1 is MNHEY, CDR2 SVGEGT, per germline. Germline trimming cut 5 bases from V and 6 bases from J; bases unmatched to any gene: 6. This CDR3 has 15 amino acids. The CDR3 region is CASSTLTSGAGELFF. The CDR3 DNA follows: TGTGCCAGCAGTACCCTTACTAGCGGGGCCGGGGAGCTGTTTTTT.

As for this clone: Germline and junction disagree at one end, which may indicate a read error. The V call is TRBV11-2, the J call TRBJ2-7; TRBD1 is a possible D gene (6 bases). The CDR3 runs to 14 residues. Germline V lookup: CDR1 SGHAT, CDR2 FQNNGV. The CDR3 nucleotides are TGTGCCAGCAGCCCTAACAGGGCCTCCAACGAGCAGTACTTC. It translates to CASSPNRASNEQYF.

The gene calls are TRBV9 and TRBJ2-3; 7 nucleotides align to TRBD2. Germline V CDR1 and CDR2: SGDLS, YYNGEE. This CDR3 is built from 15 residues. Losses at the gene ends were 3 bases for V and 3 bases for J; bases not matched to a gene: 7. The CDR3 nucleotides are TGTGCCAGCAGCGCCCGAGCGGGACGAACAGATACGCAGTATTTT. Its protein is CASSARAGRTDTQYF.

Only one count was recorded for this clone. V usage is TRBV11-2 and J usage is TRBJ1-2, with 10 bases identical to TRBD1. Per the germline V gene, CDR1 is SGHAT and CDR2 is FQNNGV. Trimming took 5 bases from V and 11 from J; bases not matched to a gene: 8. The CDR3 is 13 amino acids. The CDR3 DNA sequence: TGTGCCAGCAGCCCCGACCGGGACAGGGGTTACACCTTC. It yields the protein CASSPDRDRGYTF.